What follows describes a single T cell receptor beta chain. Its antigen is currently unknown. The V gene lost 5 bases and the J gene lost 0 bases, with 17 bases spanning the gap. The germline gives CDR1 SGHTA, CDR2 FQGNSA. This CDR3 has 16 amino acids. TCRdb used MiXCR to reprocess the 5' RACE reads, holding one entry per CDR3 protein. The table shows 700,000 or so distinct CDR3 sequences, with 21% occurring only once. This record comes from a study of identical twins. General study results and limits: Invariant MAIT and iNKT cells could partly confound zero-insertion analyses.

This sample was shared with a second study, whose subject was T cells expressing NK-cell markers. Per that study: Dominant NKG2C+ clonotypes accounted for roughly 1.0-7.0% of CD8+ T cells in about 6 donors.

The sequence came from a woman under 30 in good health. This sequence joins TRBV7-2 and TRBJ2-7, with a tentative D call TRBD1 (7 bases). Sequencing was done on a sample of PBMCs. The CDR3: CASSRKTGRSSYEQYF. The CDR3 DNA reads TGTGCCAGCAGCCGAAAGACAGGGAGGTCCTCCTACGAGCAGTACTTC. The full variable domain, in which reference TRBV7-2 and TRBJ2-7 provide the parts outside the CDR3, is GAGVSQSPSNKVTEKGKDVELRCDPISGHTALYWYRQSLGQGLEFLIYFQGNSAPDKSGLPSDRFSAERTGGSVSTLTIQRTQQEDSAVYLCASSRKTGRSSYEQYFGPGTRLTVT.